The entry below gives a single T cell receptor beta chain sequence along with its context. Amplification used 60 Vbeta primers and 13 Jbeta primers. Profiling relied on immunoSEQ multiplex PCR, and the TCRdb table lists in-frame clones only, not all of them. The data show 140,000 to 150,000 clones, around 70% seen once. This sample is part of a study of cytomegalovirus exposure and HLA in healthy donors. From germline, CDR1 is ENHRY and CDR2 SYGVKD. V lost 0 bases to trimming and J lost 3 bases, with 8 bases between them. CDR3 length: 14 amino acids. This receptor was identified in a woman aged 55-70 years in good health and CMV-seropositive. The rearrangement links TRBV10-3 to TRBJ1-2; a weak D match, TRBD1 (6 bases). Sequences were obtained from PBMCs. This CDR3 reads CAISESNRDYGYTF. For the CDR3, the DNA is TGTGCCATCAGTGAGTCGAACAGGGACTATGGCTACACCTTC.